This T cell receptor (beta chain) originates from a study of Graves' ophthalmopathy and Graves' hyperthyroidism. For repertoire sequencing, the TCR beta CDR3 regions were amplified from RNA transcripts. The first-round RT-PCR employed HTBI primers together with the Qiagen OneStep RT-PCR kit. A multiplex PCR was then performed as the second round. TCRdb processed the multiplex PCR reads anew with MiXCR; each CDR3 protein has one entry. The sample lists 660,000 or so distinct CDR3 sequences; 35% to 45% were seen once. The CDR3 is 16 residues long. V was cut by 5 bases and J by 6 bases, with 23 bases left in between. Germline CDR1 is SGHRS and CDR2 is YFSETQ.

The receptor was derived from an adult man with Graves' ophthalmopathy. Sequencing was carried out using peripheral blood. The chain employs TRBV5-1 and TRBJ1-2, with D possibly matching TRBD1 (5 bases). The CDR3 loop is CASRTGGNTGEHGYTF. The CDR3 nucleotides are TGCGCCAGCAGAACGGGGGGGAACACCGGGGAGCATGGCTACACCTTC.